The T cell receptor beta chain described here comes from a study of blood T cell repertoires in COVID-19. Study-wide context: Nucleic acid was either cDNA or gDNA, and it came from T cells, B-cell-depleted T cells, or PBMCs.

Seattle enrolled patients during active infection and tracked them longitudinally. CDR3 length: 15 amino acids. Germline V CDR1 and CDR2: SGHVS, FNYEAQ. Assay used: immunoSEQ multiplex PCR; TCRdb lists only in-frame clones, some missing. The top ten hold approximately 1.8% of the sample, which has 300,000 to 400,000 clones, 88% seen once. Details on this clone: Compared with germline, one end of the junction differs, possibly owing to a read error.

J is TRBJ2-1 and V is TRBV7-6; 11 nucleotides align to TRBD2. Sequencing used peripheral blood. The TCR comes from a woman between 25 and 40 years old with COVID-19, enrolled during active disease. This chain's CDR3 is CASSIAGGPLNEQFF. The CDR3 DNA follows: TGTGCCAGCAGCATAGCGGGGGGGCCTCTCAATGAGCAGTTCTTC.